This section outlines one T cell receptor (beta chain) sequence together with its context. This entry is derived from a study of blood T cell repertoires in COVID-19. TCRdb keeps only in-frame clones here, not all; method: immunoSEQ multiplex PCR. This table has 100,000 to 150,000 clones, approximately 81% appearing once. The CDR3 is 16 amino acids. Germline trimming cut 2 bases from V and 3 bases from J; bases unmatched to any gene: 6. Germline-derived CDR1 and CDR2 are LNHDA and SQIVND (reference sequence). The origin of this receptor is an elderly man with COVID-19, enrolled during active disease. This chain joins TRBV19 and TRBJ1-5; TRBD1 aligns across 8 bases. The sequenced sample was peripheral blood. CDR3 in amino acids: CASSIRGTGSNQPQHF. CDR3 nucleotides: TGTGCCAGTAGTATACGCGGGACAGGATCCAATCAGCCCCAGCATTTT.